The 32 T cell receptor beta chains reported below all come from one sample, sequenced in a study of blood T cell repertoires in COVID-19. TCRdb's table, derived via immunoSEQ multiplex PCR, lists solely in-frame clones and lacks some. The sample contains roughly 500,000 clones, approximately 85% of which appear only once. Sequencing was performed on peripheral blood. The receptors stem from a human donor in a cohort sampled during active COVID-19.

This rearrangement joins TRBV9 to TRBJ1-2, with 8 bases identical to TRBD1. The ends lost 0 bases at V and 8 bases at J; junction bases unmatched: 3. This CDR3 contains 13 residues. Looked up from germline, CDR1 is SGDLS and CDR2 is YYNGEE. The CDR3 region is CASSVVQGGGYTF. In DNA, the CDR3 is TGTGCCAGCAGCGTAGTACAGGGGGGCGGCTACACCTTC.

The chain is built from TRBV11-1 and TRBJ1-2; 7 nucleotides line up with TRBD1. Germline CDR1 reads SGHAT; CDR2 reads FQDESV (reference sequence). V trimming: 4 bases; J trimming: 8 bases; junction bases outside the gene matches: 7. This CDR3 contains 13 residues. The CDR3 here is CASSSTGFGGYTF. In DNA, the CDR3 is TGTGCCAGCAGCTCGACAGGGTTCGGCGGCTACACCTTC.

The chain couples TRBV3-1 (or the pseudogene TRBV3-2) to TRBJ2-7; D is ambiguous. Trimming shortened V by 0 bases and J by 4 bases, and 13 bases separated the two germline ends. The CDR3 consists of 15 residues. From germline, CDR1 is LGHDT and CDR2 YNNKEL (reference sequence). Written as DNA, the CDR3 is TGTGCCAGCAGCCAAGATGTGGCAATAATATACGAGCAGTACTTC. This gives the protein CASSQDVAIIYEQYF.

The chain employs TRBV19 and TRBJ2-3; perhaps TRBD1 as D (6 bases). CDR1 is LNHDA and CDR2 is SQIVND in the germline V gene (reference sequence). This CDR3 region has 16 residues. V was shortened by 5 bases and J by 0 bases, with 15 bases between the two germline ends. Here the CDR3 DNA reads TGTGCCAGTAGTTTCGCAGGGGTTCGGAGCACAGATACGCAGTATTTT. It codes for CASSFAGVRSTDTQYF.

The chain uses TRBV9 and TRBJ1-1, with D maybe TRBD1 (5 bases). Trimming stripped 3 bases from V and 8 bases from J, with 14 bases between. Per the germline V gene, CDR1 is SGDLS and CDR2 is YYNGEE. The length of the CDR3 is 13 residues. CDR3 sequence: CASSGEGNLEAFF. The CDR3 region has the DNA TGTGCCAGCAGCGGGGAGGGGAATTTAGAAGCTTTCTTT.

As concerns this clone: This may be a read error: a much more frequent sequence differs by one nucleotide. The same CDR3 also results from other DNA sequences found in this sample. The V and J genes are TRBV2 and TRBJ1-5; 11 positions agree with TRBD1. The CDR3 runs to 14 residues. Trimming removed 6 bases from V and 4 bases from J; junction bases left unmatched: 2. Germline V gene sequence: CDR1 SNHLY, CDR2 FYNNEI. CDR3 DNA sequence: TGTGCCAGCAGCGGGACAGGGGGTAATCAGCCCCAGCATTTT. Encoded protein: CASSGTGGNQPQHF.

This chain uses TRBV27 with TRBJ2-2, with D possibly TRBD2 on 6 matching bases. Germline values: CDR1 MNHEY, CDR2 SMNVEV (reference sequence). The CDR3 runs to 15 residues. V lost 8 bases to trimming and J lost 3 bases, with 16 bases between them. The CDR3 sequence is CASQNGGKDTGELFF. The CDR3 DNA reads TGTGCCAGCCAAAATGGGGGGAAGGACACCGGGGAGCTGTTTTTT.

The chain couples TRBV19 to TRBJ1-4, with no clear D. CDR3 length: 14 residues. CDR1 and CDR2 from the germline V gene are LNHDA and SQIVND (reference sequence). The V end lost 6 bases, the J end lost 3 bases, and 11 bases lay between the germline ends. CDR3 DNA sequence: TGTGCCAGTAGCAGTCGGGGTCCTAATGAAAAACTGTTTTTT. Protein sequence: CASSSRGPNEKLFF. Drawing the rest from reference TRBV19 and TRBJ1-4, the complete variable domain is DGGITQSPKYLFRKEGQNVTLSCEQNLNHDAMYWYRQDPGQGLRLIYYSQIVNDFQKGDIAEGYSVSREKKESFPLTVTSAQKNPTAFYLCASSSRGPNEKLFFGSGTQLSVL.

The chain carries TRBV9 and TRBJ2-1, with D perhaps TRBD2 (5 bases). Between the trimmed V and J ends, which lost 0 bases and 2 bases, there was a span of 12 bases. The germline gives CDR1 SGDLS, CDR2 YYNGEE. This CDR3 is built from 16 residues. The CDR3 DNA sequence: TGTGCCAGCAGCGTAGTGTCAAGCGGAGCCTACAATGAGCAGTTCTTC. As protein: CASSVVSSGAYNEQFF.

The chain uses TRBV30 and TRBJ2-3, with 7 bases that match TRBD1. Germline CDR1 and CDR2: GTSNPN and SVGIG (reference sequence). The junction had 5 bases not matched to a gene; V was cut back by 3 bases and J by 2 bases. The CDR3 length is 14 residues. The CDR3 loop reads CAWSPGQLTDTQYF. The DNA of the CDR3 is TGTGCCTGGAGCCCGGGACAGCTCACAGATACGCAGTATTTT. The variable domain in full, completed from reference TRBV30 and TRBJ2-3, reads SQTIHQWPATLVQPVGSPLSLECTVEGTSNPNLYWYRQAAGRGLQLLFYSVGIGQISSEVPQNLSASRPQDRQFILSSKKLLLSDSGFYLCAWSPGQLTDTQYFGPGTRLTVL.

This chain's CDR3 is CASSPSDRAQPQHF. The CDR3 coding sequence is TGTGCCAGCTCACCCTCGGACAGGGCGCAGCCCCAGCATTTT. This chain connects TRBV18 to TRBJ1-5, with 8 bases fitting TRBD1. Germline V lookup: CDR1 KGHSH, CDR2 LQKENI. The CDR3 is 14 amino acids. With V trimmed by 3 bases and J by 7 bases, 5 bases remained unmatched.

V and J are TRBV6-1 and TRBJ2-7; D unclear. The CDR3 is 12 amino acids. In germline, CDR1 is MNHNS, CDR2 SASEGT. V gave up 5 bases and J gave up 4 bases, with 9 bases separating them. Here the CDR3 DNA reads TGTGCCAGCAGTCGGGTTGTTTACGAGCAGTACTTC. It translates to CASSRVVYEQYF.

The rearrangement uses TRBV5-4 and TRBJ2-1; 8 bases align to TRBD2. Germline V gives CDR1 SGHNT, CDR2 YYREEE (reference sequence). The CDR3 is made up of 15 amino acids. The V and J ends lost 2 bases and 6 bases, in that order; junction bases with no gene match: 7. CDR3: CASSFETSAGNEQFF. The DNA for the CDR3 is TGTGCCAGCAGCTTCGAGACTAGCGCGGGCAATGAGCAGTTCTTC.

The chain recombines TRBV23-1 with TRBJ1-5, with 9 bases aligning to TRBD1. TRBV23-1 is identified as an open reading frame with a role that is uncertain. The CDR3 runs to 17 residues. Trimming removed 4 bases from V and 0 bases from J; junction bases left unmatched: 7. The CDR3 reads CASSRQGEGYSNQPQHF. The CDR3 nucleotides read TGCGCCAGCAGTCGACAGGGGGAAGGCTATAGCAATCAGCCCCAGCATTTT.

J is TRBJ2-3 and V is TRBV2; possibly TRBD1 for D (5 bases). The CDR3 extends over 14 amino acids. With 5 bases removed from V and 4 bases from J, the gap between germline ends came to 13 bases. Germline lookup yields CDR1 SNHLY and CDR2 FYNNEI. In nucleotides, the CDR3 is TGTGCCAGCAGTACTACCATGACAGCAGATACGCAGTATTTT. This gives the protein CASSTTMTADTQYF. Looking up the rest from reference TRBV2 and TRBJ2-3 gives the full variable domain: EPEVTQTPSHQVTQMGQEVILRCVPISNHLYFYWYRQILGQKVEFLVSFYNNEISEKSEIFDDQFSVERPDGSNFTLKIRSTKLEDSAMYFCASSTTMTADTQYFGPGTRLTVL.

The V and J genes are TRBV6-2 or TRBV6-3 and TRBJ1-2; no clear D gene. This CDR3 region has 15 residues. Trimming removed 2 bases at V and 0 bases at J, with 10 bases between. CDR1 MNHEY and CDR2 SVGEGT come from the germline V gene. In DNA form, the CDR3 reads TGTGCCAGCAGTTACCCGGCGGCCGCTAACTATGGCTACACCTTC. Its protein is CASSYPAAANYGYTF.

This rearrangement joins TRBV5-8 to TRBJ2-5; TRBD1 matches at 7 bases. Trimming at V came to 3 bases and at J to 11 bases, leaving 16 bases not matched to a gene. The CDR3 covers 15 residues. CDR1 and CDR2 (germline): SGHTS, YDEGEE. The CDR3 reads CASSSGQVTSNIQYF. The DNA for the CDR3 is TGTGCCAGCAGCTCCGGACAGGTCACATCCAATATTCAGTACTTC.

V gene TRBV27 combines with J gene TRBJ2-7, with 11 bases lining up with TRBD2. The CDR3 covers 17 residues. V trimming: 4 bases; J trimming: 2 bases; junction bases outside the gene matches: 10. The germline V gene encodes CDR1 MNHEY and CDR2 SMNVEV (reference sequence). In DNA, the CDR3 is TGTGCCAGCAGTTCTACCTTTGGACTAGCGGGCGCCTACGAGCAGTACTTC. It translates to CASSSTFGLAGAYEQYF.

The V gene is TRBV19, the J gene TRBJ1-1; the match to TRBD1 covers 7 bases. Trimming removed 4 bases from V and 10 bases from J; junction bases left unmatched: 6. CDR1 is LNHDA and CDR2 is SQIVND in the germline V gene (reference sequence). The CDR3 contains 12 residues. CDR3 nucleotide sequence: TGTGCCAGTAGTAAGACAGGGTGGCGAGCTTTCTTT. The encoded protein is CASSKTGWRAFF.

V is TRBV5-4 and J is TRBJ1-1, with TRBD1 as a possible D gene (6 bases). V lost 4 bases and J lost 1, with 11 bases in between. CDR3 length equals 14 residues. Germline V CDR1 and CDR2: SGHNT, YYREEE (reference sequence). The CDR3 region has the DNA TGTGCCAGCAGCCCGACGGGACAGAACACTGAAGCTTTCTTT. It translates to CASSPTGQNTEAFF.

This chain links TRBV6-5 with TRBJ1-1, with 9 bases aligning to TRBD1. CDR1 is MNHEY and CDR2 is SVGAGI in the germline V gene. The J segment lost 3 bases and the V segment lost 7 bases, leaving 6 bases of the junction unmatched. The CDR3 spans 14 residues. This CDR3 reads CASTWDREDTEAFF. CDR3 in DNA: TGTGCCAGCACCTGGGACAGGGAGGACACTGAAGCTTTCTTT.

This clone occurred once. Other DNA sequences in this specimen translate into the identical CDR3. The V gene is TRBV18, the J gene TRBJ1-2; a possible D gene is TRBD1 (5 bases). Germline CDR1 reads KGHSH; CDR2 reads LQKENI. V gave up 2 bases and J gave up 1 base, with 5 bases separating them. CDR3 size: 13 residues. CDR3 nucleotides: TGTGCCAGCTCACCAGACAGTAACTATGGCTACACCTTC. Translating gives CASSPDSNYGYTF. The full variable domain, with the rest looked up from reference TRBV18 and TRBJ1-2, is NAGVMQNPRHLVRRRGQEARLRCSPMKGHSHVYWYRQLPEEGLKFMVYLQKENIIDESGMPKERFSAEFPKEGPSILRIQQVVRGDSAAYFCASSPDSNYGYTFGSGTRLTVV.

The V call is TRBV7-8, the J call TRBJ1-3; a possible D gene is TRBD1 (5 bases). CDR3 length equals 14 residues. Trimming stripped 4 bases from V and 7 bases from J, with 14 bases between. Germline V lookup: CDR1 SGHVS, CDR2 FQNEAQ. The chain's CDR3 is CASSSWDFRNTIYF. The CDR3 DNA reads as TGTGCCAGCAGCTCCTGGGACTTTAGGAACACCATATATTTT.

Turning to this clone: The same CDR3 arises from other DNA sequences in this sample as well. The chain links TRBV20-1 to TRBJ2-7; D is undetermined. The CDR3 extends over 11 amino acids. Germline values: CDR1 DFQATT, CDR2 SNEGSKA (reference sequence). The V gene lost 3 bases and the J gene lost 3 bases, with 6 bases spanning the gap. CDR3 coding DNA: TGCAGTGCTAGTCGCGGCTACGAGCAGTACTTC. Its protein product is CSASRGYEQYF.

This chain links TRBV10-3 with TRBJ1-6; TRBD1 agrees at 8 bases. The CDR3 covers 14 residues. The J segment lost 7 bases and the V segment lost 6 bases, leaving 5 bases of the junction unmatched. The germline V gene has CDR1 ENHRY and CDR2 SYGVKD. The CDR3 loop is CAIRTGVANSPLHF. CDR3 DNA: TGTGCCATCAGGACAGGGGTAGCGAATTCACCCCTCCACTTT.

The V gene is TRBV10-3, the J gene TRBJ1-1; D is uncertain. Germline values: CDR1 ENHRY, CDR2 SYGVKD. The CDR3 loop spans 15 amino acids. Trimming removed 3 bases at V and 3 bases at J, with 14 bases between. The CDR3: CAISDDPPEDTEAFF. CDR3 DNA: TGTGCCATCAGTGACGATCCGCCCGAGGACACTGAAGCTTTCTTT.

The chain joins TRBV5-1 to TRBJ2-7; 12 nucleotides match TRBD2. Germline V gene lookup returns CDR1 SGHRS and CDR2 YFSETQ. V trimming: 4 bases; J trimming: 4 bases; junction bases outside the gene matches: 6. The CDR3 runs to 15 residues. The CDR3 is CASSVTSGRGYEQYF. The CDR3 DNA sequence: TGCGCCAGCAGCGTGACTAGCGGGAGAGGGTACGAGCAGTACTTC.

This sequence joins TRBV7-8 and TRBJ2-3, with TRBD2 matching over 9 bases. CDR3 length: 14 residues. CDR1 and CDR2 from the germline V gene are SGHVS and FQNEAQ. V shed 6 bases and J 6 bases; nucleotides not matched to a gene: 7. As DNA, the CDR3 is TGTGCCAGCAGACTAGCGGGCGGCGTGGATACGCAGTATTTT. It is translated as CASRLAGGVDTQYF.

The chain carries TRBV15 and TRBJ2-3, with D perhaps matching TRBD2 (6 bases). CDR1 and CDR2 from the germline V gene are LNHNV and YYDKDF (reference sequence). CDR3 size: 15 residues. Between the trimmed V and J ends, which lost 1 base and 0 bases, there was a span of 8 bases. The CDR3 DNA sequence: TGTGCCACCAGCAGAGGGGCGGGGAGCACAGATACGCAGTATTTT. It yields the protein CATSRGAGSTDTQYF.

With respect to this clone: The sample has other DNA sequences that encode this CDR3 too. V and J are TRBV4-1 and TRBJ2-5; 9 nucleotides agree with TRBD2. V lost 4 bases, J lost 1 base, and 4 bases stayed unmatched. CDR1 is MGHRA, CDR2 YSYEKL, per germline. CDR3 length: 15 residues. The DNA of the CDR3 is TGCGCCAGCAGCCCCGGAGCGGGAGGCCAAGAGACCCAGTACTTC. Encoded protein: CASSPGAGGQETQYF.

The genes are TRBV28 and TRBJ2-1, with a possible D match to TRBD2 (7 bases). CDR1 and CDR2 (germline): MDHEN, SYDVKM. The CDR3 sequence is 16 residues long. V lost 7 bases and J 6 bases, leaving 22 bases between the germline ends. The CDR3 here is CASTPGGAVLINEQFF. For the CDR3, the DNA is TGTGCCAGCACCCCTGGGGGGGCAGTCCTCATCAATGAGCAGTTCTTC.

The gene calls are TRBV12-1 and TRBJ2-7; TRBD2 was called by the table and not checked on the DNA. TRBV12-1 is designated a pseudogene. The CDR3 extends over 18 amino acids. In DNA form, the CDR3 reads TGTGCCAGCAGCTTTGCTCCTAGCGGGAGCCCACTTTTCTACGAGCAGTACTTC. It is translated as CASSFAPSGSPLFYEQYF.